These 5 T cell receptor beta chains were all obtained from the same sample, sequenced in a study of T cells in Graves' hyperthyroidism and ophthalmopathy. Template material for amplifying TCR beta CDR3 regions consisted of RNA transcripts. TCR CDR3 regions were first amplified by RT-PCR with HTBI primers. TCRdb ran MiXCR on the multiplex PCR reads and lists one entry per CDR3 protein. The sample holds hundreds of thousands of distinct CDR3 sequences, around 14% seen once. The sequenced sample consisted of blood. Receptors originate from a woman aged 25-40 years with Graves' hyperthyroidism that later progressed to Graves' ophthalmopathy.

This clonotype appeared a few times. The CDR3 coding sequence is TGCAGTGCTAACAGGGCCTACCCCTACGAGCAGTACTTC. It encodes CSANRAYPYEQYF. The V and J genes are TRBV20-1 and TRBJ2-7; the D gene is possibly TRBD1 (6 bases). Deletions cut 4 bases from V and 2 bases from J, with 12 bases between. Germline CDR1 is DFQATT and CDR2 is SNEGSKA (reference sequence). The CDR3 has 13 amino acids.

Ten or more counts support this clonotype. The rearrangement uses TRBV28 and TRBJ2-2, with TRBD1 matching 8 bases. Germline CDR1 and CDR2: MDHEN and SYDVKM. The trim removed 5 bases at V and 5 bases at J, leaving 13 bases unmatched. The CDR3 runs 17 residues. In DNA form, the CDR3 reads TGTGCCAGCAGTCCCAACCCGACAGGGGTGGAGACCGGGGAGCTGTTTTTT. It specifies CASSPNPTGVETGELFF. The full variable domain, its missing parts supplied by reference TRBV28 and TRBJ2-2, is DVKVTQSSRYLVKRTGEKVFLECVQDMDHENMFWYRQDPGLGLRLIYFSYDVKMKEKGDIPEGYSVSREKKERFSLILESASTNQTSMYLCASSPNPTGVETGELFFGEGSRLTVL.

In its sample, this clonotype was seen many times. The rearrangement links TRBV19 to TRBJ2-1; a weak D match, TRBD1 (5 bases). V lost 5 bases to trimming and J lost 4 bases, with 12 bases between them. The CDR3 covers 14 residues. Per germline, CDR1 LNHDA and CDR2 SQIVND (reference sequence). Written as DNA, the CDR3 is TGTGCCAGTAGTCCGTCGACAGAATACAATGAGCAGTTCTTC. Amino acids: CASSPSTEYNEQFF.

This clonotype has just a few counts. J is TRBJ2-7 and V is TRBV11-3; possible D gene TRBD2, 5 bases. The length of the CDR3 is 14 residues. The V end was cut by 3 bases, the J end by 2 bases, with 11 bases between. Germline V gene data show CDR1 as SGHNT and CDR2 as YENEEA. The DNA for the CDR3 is TGTGCCAGCAGCTTCCTCGGGAAACCCTACGAGCAGTACTTC. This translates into CASSFLGKPYEQYF. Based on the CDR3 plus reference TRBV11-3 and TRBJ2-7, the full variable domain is EAGVVQSPRYKIIEKKQPVAFWCNPISGHNTLYWYLQNLGQGPELLIRYENEEAVDDSQLPKDRFSAERLKGVDSTLKIQPAELGDSAVYLCASSFLGKPYEQYFGPGTRLTVT.

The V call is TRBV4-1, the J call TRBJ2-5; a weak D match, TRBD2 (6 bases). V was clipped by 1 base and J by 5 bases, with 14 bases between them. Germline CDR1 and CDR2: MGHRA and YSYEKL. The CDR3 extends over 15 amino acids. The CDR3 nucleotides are TGCGCCAGCAGCCAAGGAACGGGAGTTTACGAGACCCAGTACTTC. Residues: CASSQGTGVYETQYF.